This T cell receptor beta chain was identified during a study of circulating and synovial CD4+ cells in juvenile arthritis (dated by TCRdb to 2014 to 2015). As for the study more broadly: Within each patient, the TCRbeta CDR3 repertoires of synovial CD4 T cells, bulk blood CD4 T cells and circulating HLA-DR+ CD4 T cells were compared. Repertoire sequencing was performed with the aim of confirming enrichment of synovial clonotypes in a circulating synovial-like CD4 T cell subset. Study-wide findings and limitations: CPL and bulk blood CD4 samples differed in T cell genome counts by at least an order of magnitude, so sample-size effects were addressed. Traditional Vbeta family usage analysis did not detect the difference between circulating pathogenic-like lymphocytes and bulk blood T cells. Synovial and circulating pathogenic-like lymphocyte repertoires were less diverse than bulk blood CD4 repertoires, with some CPL samples as oligoclonal as synovium. Circulating pathogenic-like lymphocytes clustered together with synovial T cells, and compared with bulk blood, the circulating pathogenic-like lymphocytes shared a substantially higher fraction of CDR3 sequences with synovium. Since overlap with synovium went up as sequencing depth increased, the measured fractions of shared clonotypes likely underestimated the full repertoire overlap.

Donors of the sequenced samples were patients with active juvenile idiopathic arthritis. Cells were sorted immediately after thawing, with dead cells excluded using Live/Dead Fixable Near-IR Stain. Concerning this clone itself: What antigen it recognizes has not been identified. Base qualities are not provided; no much larger clone lies one nucleotide away.

Receptor amplification or capture employed the immunoSEQ multiplex PCR assay. An external provider performed TCRbeta CDR3 sequencing as a commercial service. The source study handled its data this way. The analyses used productive nucleotide sequences together with amino acid sequences obtained by in silico translation. Diversity was measured with Renyi entropy across alpha values, using the median of 200 repeated subsamples to equalise sample size. Pairwise repertoire distance was calculated as one minus the Chao-modified Jaccard index to correct for under-sampling and was used for clustering. Frequency-weighted overlap with synovial clonotypes was computed at 200 sample sizes with 200 draws without replacement at each size, and the value at the size of the smaller sample was reported. Entries here come from immuneACCESS through TCRdb and include only in-frame sequences with V and J called. Some clones fail to appear in such tables; in the studies checked, an unresolved V gene covers under half of the shortfall, and the cause of the remainder is unknown. Clonal size and the V and J genes are those of that table, whereas D and trimming came from the DNA. This sample gives around 32,000 clones in total; 90% to 95% of them show up just once. The ten most abundant clones make up roughly 3.1% of the sample.

The CDR3 numbers 14 residues from cysteine through phenylalanine. Left in the record is the CDR3 DNA by itself, 42 bases read in frame from the first base. Sequences SGHTA (CDR1) and FQGNSA (CDR2) are obtained from the germline V gene. Trimming takes 3 bases off V and 6 bases off J; junction bases not matched to a gene: 4. The sample comprised CD4+ T cells from blood. This receptor chain uses TRBV7-2 and TRBJ2-3; 9 bases in the middle match TRBD2. The clonotype originates from a human donor with juvenile idiopathic arthritis. CDR3 protein: CASSFGLARDTQYF. The nucleotides are TGTGCCAGCAGCTTTGGACTAGCGAGGGATACGCAGTATTTT. The entire variable domain, with the stretches around the CDR3 drawn from the reference TRBV7-2 and TRBJ2-3 proteins, is GAGVSQSPSNKVTEKGKDVELRCDPISGHTALYWYRQSLGQGLEFLIYFQGNSAPDKSGLPSDRFSAERTGGSVSTLTIQRTQQEDSAVYLCASSFGLARDTQYFGPGTRLTVL.